These 6 T cell receptor beta chains came from one sample sequenced in a study of cytomegalovirus exposure and HLA in healthy donors. Primers: 60 Vbeta forward and 13 Jbeta reverse. Sequencing used immunoSEQ multiplex PCR; TCRdb keeps in-frame clones, though not all of them. The sample carries around 93,000 clones, around 73% recorded once. Sequencing was carried out using PBMCs. The receptors derive from a woman aged 40 to 49 in good health and CMV-seronegative.

Notes on this clone: Other DNA sequences in the sample encode the same CDR3. This chain uses TRBV7-2 with TRBJ1-5; TRBD1 agrees at 8 bases. This CDR3 contains 13 residues. Germline trimming cut 6 bases from V and 4 bases from J; bases unmatched to any gene: 2. Germline assignment: CDR1 SGHTA and CDR2 FQGNSA. The chain's CDR3 is CASSYRGNQPQHF. The CDR3 nucleotides read TGTGCCAGCAGTTACAGGGGGAATCAGCCCCAGCATTTT.

The sample holds one count of this clone. J is TRBJ1-1 and V is TRBV6-5; 7 bases fit TRBD1. Germline V gene sequence: CDR1 MNHEY, CDR2 SVGAGI. The trim removed 5 bases at V and 6 bases at J, leaving 9 bases unmatched. The CDR3 has 14 residues. The CDR3 loop reads CASSPTGISPEAFF. In DNA, the CDR3 is TGTGCCAGCAGTCCGACAGGGATCTCCCCTGAAGCTTTCTTT.

The chain links TRBV27 to TRBJ2-1; D may be TRBD2 (6 bases). CDR3 size: 16 residues. V was trimmed by 3 bases and J by 1 base, leaving 13 bases between them. The germline V gene has CDR1 MNHEY and CDR2 SMNVEV (reference sequence). CDR3 DNA: TGTGCCAGCAGTTTCGGCGGGATAGGGTCCTACAATGAGCAGTTCTTC. Its protein is CASSFGGIGSYNEQFF.

The J gene is TRBJ2-2, the V gene TRBV28; TRBD1 agrees at 9 bases. V lost 11 bases, J lost 2 bases, and 6 bases stayed unmatched. In germline, CDR1 is MDHEN, CDR2 SYDVKM. The CDR3 is made up of 14 amino acids. The CDR3 spells CAVQGARNTGELFF. Here the CDR3 DNA reads TGTGCCGTACAGGGGGCCCGAAACACCGGGGAGCTGTTTTTT. The full variable domain, its missing parts supplied by reference TRBV28 and TRBJ2-2, is DVKVTQSSRYLVKRTGEKVFLECVQDMDHENMFWYRQDPGLGLRLIYFSYDVKMKEKGDIPEGYSVSREKKERFSLILESASTNQTSMYLCAVQGARNTGELFFGEGSRLTVL.

The CDR3, as DNA: TGTGCCAGCAGTCCAGGACAGAGCCATGGCTACACCTTC. Translating it yields CASSPGQSHGYTF. V is TRBV25-1 and J is TRBJ1-2; D perhaps matches TRBD1 (6 bases). The germline V gene has CDR1 MGHDK and CDR2 SYGVNS. This CDR3 is 13 amino acids long. Trimming shortened V by 5 bases and J by 6 bases, and 13 bases separated the two germline ends.

This chain uses TRBV7-9 with TRBJ2-5, with D perhaps matching TRBD2 (6 bases). The DNA end favors TRBJ2-7, so the J call may be wrong. Looked up from germline, CDR1 is SEHNR and CDR2 is FQNEAQ (reference sequence). The CDR3 has 14 amino acids. This CDR3 is CASSSPGLLYEQYF. In nucleotides, the CDR3 is TGTGCCAGCAGCTCCCCGGGACTCCTCTACGAGCAGTACTTC.